This T cell receptor (beta chain) was profiled in a study of long-term antiretroviral therapy in people with HIV (dated by TCRdb to about 2022). With regard to the full study: The earliest samples were collected approximately a decade before the 2015 WHO recommendation for immediate ART, a period when ART was typically delayed until CD4 counts fell. Whether ART initiation and durable HIV suppression were associated with changes in peripheral blood TRB repertoire composition and diversity was tested in a retrospective serial study. No cross-contamination during QIAcube processing was shown when test extractions of a monoclonal T-cell line were performed alongside 33 polyclonal samples. Among the 30 or so participants with HIV, ten to twelve were female. A total of 192 cryopreserved PBMC samples were contributed to the cohort by 30 adults with confirmed HIV infection, with samples collected serially over a mean of roughly six years (range 1-12).

With respect to this clone: The specificity of this receptor is unknown. Base qualities were left out, and no much larger clone turns up one base away.

For this chain, trimming is 7 bases at the V end and 1 base at the J end, and the number of junction bases without a gene match is 9. From cysteine to phenylalanine, the CDR3 is 17 amino acids long. Only the CDR3 DNA is retained, 51 bases long and in frame from the first base. CDR1 MNHEY and CDR2 SMNVEV are derived from the germline V gene (reference sequence). What the work shows at the level of the full study, not this receptor alone: The repertoire was dominated across all time points by expanded TRB clones identified before ART initiation, although this dominance was seen to fluctuate and to decrease in many PLHIV after ART. Because cell numbers in pre-ART samples were limited, unsorted PBMC were profiled instead of sorted CD4+ and CD8+ T cells. CDR3 length ranges in HIV repertoires were narrower than in controls, and network structure suggested an antigen-experienced repertoire with only a slight naive shift after ART. Since PBMC availability was limited, sequencing covered only the TCR beta chain, with no alpha chain pairing. The samples span the years 2004 to 2017, and the ART regimens used at that time may not be as effective as current regimens. Inferences about post-ART repertoire changes were limited because no data were available on ART adherence, viral resistance or therapy changes. ART initiation was associated with a significant increase in TRB diversity, but diversity stayed significantly below transplant donor controls even after long-term ART.

The immunoSEQ hsTCRB v3.0 assay was used at survey level resolution to sequence the TRB variable region. The target sequencing depth for TRB was roughly 35,000-50,000 T-cell genomes per sample. Pooled TRB libraries were sequenced on an Illumina MiSeq with a v3 150-cycle kit. As for the authors' bioinformatics: Repertoire analysis was run in R within a reproducible Nextflow workflow that covered QC, data transformation and analysis. LymphoSeq2, an R package for exploring AIRR-Seq data, was used to implement custom analyses. A handful of samples that produced fewer than 5000 total TRB sequences were removed, so some 180 HIV repertoires were analyzed. Among the roughly 190 retained HIV repertoires, some 60 were collected before ART initiation and 120 to 140 after ART initiation. Repertoires were downsampled to 5000 TRB nucleotide sequences, with summary statistics averaged over 100 downsampling iterations. Only TRB sequences with CDR3 regions of at least seven amino acids were retained for analysis. Diversity was measured with a Shannon entropy-derived clonality score and the Gini coefficient. In repertoire networks, the top 5000 CDR3 amino acid sequences were linked whenever an edit distance of one separated two sequences. GLIPH2 predicted antigen specificity groups and MHC restriction for TRB CDR3 amino acid sequences. Known CMV, EBV, HIV or tissue antigen associations were flagged by matching CDR3 amino acid sequences against VDJdb and McPAS-TCR. Pre-ART, post-ART and control groups were compared with Wilcoxon signed-rank tests and Holm-Bonferroni correction. TCRdb took over this immuneACCESS table, retaining in-frame rearrangements with V and J assigned. Such tables are incomplete; in checked studies, under half of the missing clones stem from an unresolved V gene, and the remainder is unexplained. From that table come the V and J calls and clone size; the DNA was used to work out D and trimming. In this sample the table shows about 30,000 clones, around 80% of which occur a single time. The ten largest clones take up about 9% of the sample.

To be included, a participant needed at least one PBMC sample from before ART initiation plus at least two post-ART samples. Every participant with HIV received treatment in the United States of America. Before DNA extraction, cryopreserved samples of about 0.9-11 million PBMC were thawed and washed. At the time of the earliest PBMC sample, participants with HIV were aged between 23 and 54 years. PBMC samples from each participant spanned 1-4 timepoints before ART initiation and 2-8 timepoints after ART initiation, with a median of 7 samples. For every participant, serial HIV viral load, CD4+ T-cell count, ART history and demographic data were obtained. Genomic DNA was extracted from unsorted PBMC with a Qiagen kit on a QIAcube, processed in batches of 12 samples.

Sequenced here: unsorted PBMCs, sampled 3 years after starting antiretroviral therapy. The rearranged chain carries TRBV27 and TRBJ2-5, with 13 bases aligning to TRBD2. This TCR came from a man aged 40-55 years with HIV. DNA sequence: TGTGCCAGCACCCATTTAGGACTAGCGGGGGTCCAAGAGACCCAGTACTTC. Its translation reads: CASTHLGLAGVQETQYF.